This is a list of T cell receptor beta chains from one sample in a study of cytomegalovirus exposure and HLA in healthy donors. Sequenced by immunoSEQ multiplex PCR; TCRdb stores in-frame clones only, minus some. The sample holds roughly 130,000 clones, around 67% seen once. Sequenced material: PBMCs. The receptors here all came from a man between 18 and 35 years old in good health and CMV-seropositive. The CDR3 runs from the conserved cysteine through the conserved F or W. Each record gives: V gene, D gene, J gene, clone size, CDR3 DNA, CDR3 protein. The D gene is left open where the match is weak. Size is stated for part of the rows, as once, few or many counts, or as a class when the clone is expanded.

V gene: TRBV19
D gene: TRBD1
J gene: TRBJ1-2
clone size: .
CDR3 DNA: TGTGCCAGTATTAGTGTCAGGGGGAAGGGAAACGGCTACACCTTC
CDR3 protein: CASISVRGKGNGYTF

V gene: TRBV27
D gene: .
J gene: TRBJ1-3
clone size: .
CDR3 DNA: TGTGCCAGCGCCGCCGGGAAGTCTGGAAACACCATATATTTT
CDR3 protein: CASAAGKSGNTIYF

V gene: TRBV7-3
D gene: TRBD1
J gene: TRBJ2-7
clone size: .
CDR3 DNA: TGTGCCAGCAGCCCCCCGGGACAGGGCTACGAGCAGTACTTC
CDR3 protein: CASSPPGQGYEQYF

V gene: TRBV10-3
D gene: .
J gene: TRBJ2-7
clone size: .
CDR3 DNA: TGTGCCATCAGTGGACAGGTGTACTACGAGCAGTACTTC
CDR3 protein: CAISGQVYYEQYF

V gene: TRBV7-2
D gene: .
J gene: TRBJ1-2
clone size: .
CDR3 DNA: TGTGCCAGCAAGGGGAATGTAGGCTATGGCTACACCTTC
CDR3 protein: CASKGNVGYGYTF

V gene: TRBV6-5
D gene: .
J gene: TRBJ2-4
clone size: .
CDR3 DNA: TGTGCCAGCAGTTACTCCCCAGGGGCGGGCATTCAGTACTTC
CDR3 protein: CASSYSPGAGIQYF

V gene: TRBV7-8
D gene: TRBD2
J gene: TRBJ2-5
clone size: .
CDR3 DNA: TGTGCCAGCAGCCTGGGGATAGCGGGGGGGCCCCGAGAGACCCAGTACTTC
CDR3 protein: CASSLGIAGGPRETQYF

V gene: TRBV30
D gene: TRBD1
J gene: TRBJ2-1
clone size: .
CDR3 DNA: TGTGCCTGGAGTGATAGACAGGGGGGTGAGCAGTTCTTC
CDR3 protein: CAWSDRQGGEQFF

V gene: TRBV28
D gene: TRBD2
J gene: TRBJ2-5
clone size: .
CDR3 DNA: TGTGCCAGCAGTTTAAAGCGGGGGGCGTTGCTGGCCCAGTACTTC
CDR3 protein: CASSLKRGALLAQYF

V gene: TRBV6-5
D gene: TRBD2
J gene: TRBJ2-5
clone size: .
CDR3 DNA: TGTGCCAGCAGTTACTCGACTAGCGGGGGAGAGACCCAGTACTTC
CDR3 protein: CASSYSTSGGETQYF

V gene: TRBV11-2
D gene: .
J gene: TRBJ2-3
clone size: once
CDR3 DNA: TGTGCCAGCAGCTTAGATCTGGGACTTATGCCAGATACGCAGTATTTT
CDR3 protein: CASSLDLGLMPDTQYF

V gene: TRBV5-1
D gene: .
J gene: TRBJ2-2
clone size: .
CDR3 DNA: TGCGCCAGCAGCAGGCAACGGGGAACCGAGGAGCTGTTTTTT
CDR3 protein: CASSRQRGTEELFF

V gene: TRBV29-1
D gene: TRBD1
J gene: TRBJ1-5
clone size: .
CDR3 DNA: TGCAGCGTTTCCGGGACAGGAGGAAATCAGCCCCAGCATTTT
CDR3 protein: CSVSGTGGNQPQHF

V gene: TRBV2
D gene: TRBD1
J gene: TRBJ2-7
clone size: .
CDR3 DNA: TGTGCCAGCAATTGGGGGTTAACTGGACAGGGCGTCTACGAGCAGTACTTC
CDR3 protein: CASNWGLTGQGVYEQYF

V gene: TRBV27
D gene: .
J gene: TRBJ1-5
clone size: once
CDR3 DNA: TGTGCCAGCAGTTTTAATAGCAATCAGCCCCAGCATTTT
CDR3 protein: CASSFNSNQPQHF

V gene: TRBV29-1
D gene: .
J gene: TRBJ2-4
clone size: .
CDR3 DNA: TGCAGCGTTAGGCGGGGATTAGCCAAAAACATTCAGTACTTC
CDR3 protein: CSVRRGLAKNIQYF

V gene: TRBV2
D gene: TRBD1
J gene: TRBJ1-5
clone size: once
CDR3 DNA: TGTGCCAGCAGGGGACAGGGACATCAGCCCCAGCATTTT
CDR3 protein: CASRGQGHQPQHF

V gene: TRBV6-5
D gene: .
J gene: TRBJ2-5
clone size: .
CDR3 DNA: TGTGCCAGCAGTTACGATGCGGAAGAGACCCAGTACTTC
CDR3 protein: CASSYDAEETQYF

V gene: TRBV11-3
D gene: .
J gene: TRBJ2-7
clone size: few
CDR3 DNA: TGTGCCAGCAGCCGCGACGGGACCTACGAGCAGTACTTC
CDR3 protein: CASSRDGTYEQYF

V gene: TRBV28
D gene: .
J gene: TRBJ2-7
clone size: .
CDR3 DNA: TGTGCCAGCAGCTTACCAGGCTACGAGCAGTACTTC
CDR3 protein: CASSLPGYEQYF

V gene: TRBV12-5
D gene: TRBD2
J gene: TRBJ2-1
clone size: .
CDR3 DNA: TGTGCTAGTGGTTTGGTAATCAGCGGGGGGGTGATCCCGACCGGTGAGCAGTTCTTC
CDR3 protein: CASGLVISGGVIPTGEQFF